Listed below are T cell receptor beta chains from one sample, sequenced in a study of CD8 T cells in ankylosing spondylitis. From the 5' RACE reads, TCRdb called clonotypes with MiXCR, one entry per CDR3 protein. The data show about 500,000 distinct CDR3 sequences, more than 9.5% seen once. The specimen sequenced was blood, either unsorted or a sorted T cell fraction (not recorded which). These receptor sequences come from a male donor with ankylosing spondylitis. The CDR3 runs from the conserved cysteine through the conserved F or W. The D gene is left open where the match is weak. Size is omitted from some rows. Given values are once, few, many or a class for expanded clones.

v_gene	d_gene	abundance	j_gene	CDR3aa	CDR3nt
TRBV18	.	.	TRBJ2-7	CASSPATGYEQYF	TGTGCCAGCTCACCCGCGACAGGCTACGAGCAGTACTTC
TRBV20-1	.	.	TRBJ1-4	CSAREGGNRERVF	TGCAGTGCTAGAGAGGGGGGGAACAGGGAACGGGTTTTT
TRBV11-2	.	few	TRBJ2-7	CASSPQTASYEQYF	TGTGCCAGCAGCCCTCAGACAGCCTCCTACGAGCAGTACTTC
TRBV7-8	.	.	TRBJ1-1	CASSLGSWVRTEAFF	TGTGCCAGCAGCCTCGGCAGTTGGGTGAGAACTGAAGCTTTCTTT
TRBV29-1	TRBD2	few	TRBJ2-1	CSVPLAGVSYNEQFF	TGCAGCGTTCCCTTAGCGGGAGTCTCCTACAATGAGCAGTTCTTC
TRBV20-1	.	.	TRBJ2-3	CSASGGHSTDTQYF	TGCAGTGCTAGTGGCGGGCATAGCACAGATACGCAGTATTTT
TRBV12-3/TRBV12-4	TRBD1	many	TRBJ1-4	CASSKGTGGEKLFF	TGTGCCAGCAGCAAGGGGACAGGGGGTGAAAAACTGTTTTTT
TRBV5-5	TRBD2	.	TRBJ2-1	CASSPGLAGVAYNEQFF	TGTGCCAGCAGCCCCGGACTAGCGGGAGTTGCCTACAATGAGCAGTTCTTC
TRBV5-1	.	few	TRBJ1-4	CASSLSGTTNEKLFF	TGCGCCAGCAGCCTCTCCGGGACAACTAATGAAAAACTGTTTTTT
TRBV10-3	.	few	TRBJ2-1	CAIRTGGAGSSGSSYNEQFF	TGTGCCATCAGGACAGGGGGCGCCGGGTCTAGCGGGAGCTCCTACAATGAGCAGTTCTTC
TRBV4-2	TRBD2	.	TRBJ2-3	CASSQNTGTSGVSSTDTQYF	TGTGCCAGCAGCCAAAATACCGGGACTAGCGGAGTTTCTAGCACAGATACGCAGTATTTT
TRBV6-2/TRBV6-3	TRBD2	few	TRBJ2-1	CASGTSGTLEVDEQFF	TGTGCCAGCGGGACTAGCGGGACCCTGGAGGTGGATGAGCAGTTCTTC
TRBV12-3/TRBV12-4	.	.	TRBJ2-2	CASSAQGGLGAGELFF	TGTGCCAGCAGTGCCCAGGGGGGGCTGGGGGCCGGGGAGCTGTTTTTT
TRBV14	TRBD2	few	TRBJ2-1	CASSHTGLAGGGQFF	TGTGCCAGCAGCCATACGGGACTAGCGGGAGGTGGGCAGTTCTTC
TRBV24-1	TRBD2	few	TRBJ2-3	CATSDWTSGSPDTQYF	TGTGCCACCAGTGATTGGACTAGCGGGAGCCCAGATACGCAGTATTTT
TRBV7-8	TRBD1	many	TRBJ1-1	CASSVDRGEAFF	TGTGCCAGCAGCGTCGACAGGGGTGAAGCTTTCTTT
TRBV6-1	.	.	TRBJ1-1	CASSEALPNTEAFF	TGTGCCAGCAGTGAAGCGCTTCCGAACACTGAAGCTTTCTTT
TRBV20-1	.	few	TRBJ2-6	CSAPSLSGANVLTF	TGCAGTGCCCCCTCCCTCTCTGGGGCCAACGTCCTGACTTTC
TRBV27	.	once	TRBJ1-2	CASSFRQGRLGGYTF	TGTGCCAGCAGTTTCCGCCAGGGGAGGTTGGGTGGCTACACCTTC
TRBV13	.	once	TRBJ2-3	CASSRHGSSSTDTQYF	TGTGCCAGCAGCCGCCACGGATCTTCTAGCACAGATACGCAGTATTTT
TRBV7-2	.	many	TRBJ2-7	CASSPGPLTYEQYF	TGTGCCAGCAGCCCAGGACCGTTAACCTACGAGCAGTACTTC
TRBV7-9	TRBD1	.	TRBJ2-3	CASSFAPGQDNTDTQYF	TGTGCCAGCAGCTTTGCACCGGGACAGGATAACACAGATACGCAGTATTTT
TRBV20-1	.	few	TRBJ1-1	CSARDWVNTEAFF	TGCAGTGCTAGAGATTGGGTGAACACTGAAGCTTTCTTT
TRBV3-1	.	.	TRBJ1-3	CASSQVDVSGNTIYF	TGTGCCAGCAGCCAAGTCGATGTATCTGGAAACACCATATATTTT
TRBV7-9	.	.	TRBJ2-7	CATPPDSGSEQYF	TGTGCCACCCCCCCGGACTCGGGCTCCGAGCAGTACTTC
TRBV10-3	TRBD2	many	TRBJ2-5	CATRLAGKETQYF	TGTGCCACTCGACTAGCGGGAAAAGAGACCCAGTACTTC
TRBV7-9	TRBD1	few	TRBJ2-1	CASTSGTGSSDEQFF	TGTGCCAGCACTTCCGGGACAGGGTCTTCGGATGAGCAGTTCTTC
TRBV20-1	.	few	TRBJ1-5	CSANPSGDQPQHF	TGCAGTGCTAACCCCTCCGGGGATCAGCCCCAGCATTTT
TRBV7-9	.	few	TRBJ2-5	CASSLRPHETQYF	TGTGCCAGCAGCTTACGACCCCATGAGACCCAGTACTTC
TRBV27	.	few	TRBJ1-5	CASSLSGVNQPQHF	TGTGCCAGCAGTTTATCAGGGGTCAATCAGCCCCAGCATTTT
TRBV3-1	.	few	TRBJ1-1	CASSQGPGRTEAFF	TGTGCCAGCAGCCAAGGGCCGGGGCGGACTGAAGCTTTCTTT